The 3 T cell receptor beta chains below were found in one sample sequenced in a study of T cell repertoires in cytomegalovirus infection. TCRdb fed the reads into MiXCR, producing one record per CDR3 protein. The table shows approximately 400,000 distinct CDR3 sequences, with 25% to 40% occurring only once. Input material: PBMCs. These receptors all stem from a human donor in good health (CMV status not recorded). Some clones in this sample may be carry-over from other donors' samples.

The chain carries TRBV28 and TRBJ1-1; possibly TRBD1 for D (5 bases). V dropped 6 bases and J dropped 5 bases, with 13 bases sitting between them. Germline V gives CDR1 MDHEN, CDR2 SYDVKM. The CDR3 runs to 13 residues. The CDR3 DNA reads TGTGCCAGCAGGGACGGGGGTGGAACTGAAGCTTTCTTT. Translated: CASRDGGGTEAFF.

This chain uses TRBV5-1 with TRBJ1-1; D call uncertain. Germline loops: CDR1 SGHRS, CDR2 YFSETQ. The CDR3 covers 13 residues. Deletions cut 9 bases from V and 2 bases from J, with 14 bases between. In DNA form, the CDR3 reads TGCGCCACAAAAATGACACGAAACACTGAAGCTTTCTTT. Amino acids: CATKMTRNTEAFF.

There are many counts of this clonotype. The chain combines TRBV7-2 with TRBJ2-7; D unresolved. V was cut by 0 bases and J by 3 bases, with 12 bases left in between. Germline V gives CDR1 SGHTA, CDR2 FQGNSA. The CDR3 runs to 15 residues. The CDR3 bases are TGTGCCAGCAGCTTAGCGCTAGGCAGCTACTACGAGCAGTACTTC. Protein product: CASSLALGSYYEQYF.